This TCR beta chain was found in a study of regulatory T cells in long-lasting Graves disease. Time point here: persistent/refractory GD, antithyroid drugs over 5 years with positive TRAb. There was RNA extracted from PBMCs, and the TCR library was made from it. CDR1 and CDR2 (germline): SGHVS, FQNEAQ. V lost 5 bases, J lost 4 bases, and 35 bases lay in between. This CDR3 spans 21 amino acids. The authors built TCR beta libraries using iRepertoire HTBI primers and Arm-PCR of CDR3 regions. One entry per CDR3 protein results from TCRdb running MiXCR on the multiplex PCR reads. Of about 310,000 distinct CDR3 sequences detected, 20% to 25% appear once; the ten largest clones hold 56%. This clonotype came up a few times.

The sequence came from a female donor with Graves disease. The chain has TRBV7-8 and TRBJ1-1; perhaps TRBD1 as D (6 bases). The material sequenced was peripheral blood mononuclear cells (PBMCs), taken when the disease was refractory, from a patient treated with antithyroid drugs. The CDR3, as DNA: TGTGCCAGCAGCCACATCGATGAGAACTCGCTCAGGGGCGGAGAGGGCACTGAAGCTTTCTTT. This gives the protein CASSHIDENSLRGGEGTEAFF.